The clone carrying this T cell receptor beta chain has only a few counts. This entry is derived from a study of T-cell reconstitution after alpha-beta-depleted transplantation in children. During its preparation, the TCRbeta library received unique molecular identifiers. One entry per CDR3 protein results from TCRdb running MiXCR on the PCR reads. The table lists roughly 500,000 distinct CDR3 sequences, approximately 20% of them singletons, with roughly 3.3% in the top ten. This TCR came from a human donor who donated a stem cell graft to a child with acute lymphoblastic leukemia. Source: PBMCs from the stem cell graft donor, taken from the stem cell graft.

The CDR3: CASSLARPAVNQPQHF. The CDR3 coding sequence is TGTGCCAGCAGCTTAGCGCGGCCGGCGGTCAATCAGCCCCAGCATTTT. J is TRBJ1-5 and V is TRBV7-9; D not resolved. Trimming pared 0 bases from V and 3 bases from J, leaving 12 bases between. This CDR3 is built from 16 residues. Germline CDR1 and CDR2: SEHNR and FQNEAQ (reference sequence).